This TCR beta chain is drawn from a study of blood T cells in healthy people across ages. With a J-beta primer mix and a sample-barcoded 5' primer, a second PCR ran about 7 to 11 cycles. TCRdb redid the calling of the 5' RACE reads with MiXCR, one entry per CDR3 protein. Of about 680,000 distinct CDR3 sequences listed, around 49% are singletons. The study drew donors from healthy Caucasian individuals in Russia aged roughly 6 to 90. A word on this clonotype: The antigen is undetermined.

Study findings and constraints: Estimated diversity that came from one million T cells was considered an underestimate. Since the PBMCs were unsorted, naive and antigen-experienced cells could not be conclusively compared. Naive T cell percentage by flow cytometry tracked strongly with beta diversity.

Germline values: CDR1 SGHAT, CDR2 FQNNGV. V trimming: 5 bases; J trimming: 0 bases; junction bases outside the gene matches: 13. The CDR3 has 19 amino acids. The TCR comes from a woman aged 55-70 years in good health. The chain employs TRBV11-2 and TRBJ2-2; 9 positions match TRBD1. Source material: blood. CDR3 amino acids: CASSAGTGFLGTNTGELFF. The CDR3 DNA follows: TGTGCCAGCAGCGCCGGGACAGGGTTTCTTGGAACGAACACCGGGGAGCTGTTTTTT.